This T cell receptor beta chain was obtained from a study of a mutant IDH1 vaccine in newly diagnosed glioma. In the study overall: Standard pretreatment was either radiotherapy, temozolomide, or, for most, radiochemotherapy with temozolomide.

A remark on this clone: Its antigen is unknown.

Assay used: immunoSEQ multiplex PCR; TCRdb lists only in-frame clones, some missing. The sample shows approximately 61,000 clones, about 88% of them seen only once. V was clipped by 4 bases and J by 9 bases, with 19 bases between them. The CDR3 runs 14 residues. CDR1 LGHNA and CDR2 YSLEER come from the germline V gene. Time point: week 5, during vaccination. Doses consisted of 300 ug of mutant IDH1 20-mer peptide each, paired with topical imiquimod. This chain connects TRBV4-3 to TRBJ2-7, with D tentatively TRBD1 or TRBD2 (5 bases each). This sample comprised PBMCs, obtained from a glioma patient whose treatment included an IDH1 peptide vaccine. The TCR was taken from a woman aged 45-65 years with glioma. CDR3 protein: CASSRGTLYSVQYF. CDR3 DNA: TGCGCCAGCAGCCGGGGGACCCTTTATTCCGTGCAGTACTTC.